These 32 T cell receptor beta chains came from one sample sequenced in a study of shared clonotypes between healthy human individuals. Data came from immunoSEQ multiplex PCR; TCRdb stores just in-frame clones and leaves some out. The sample has over 700,000 clones, just under 75% seen once. Material for sequencing was memory CD4+ T cells sorted from blood. Subset denoted: CD45RA-negative fraction. The receptors come from a woman in her thirties in good health.

The CDR3 protein is CASSLTGGGDEQYF. CDR3 bases: TGTGCCAGCAGCCTCACAGGGGGCGGGGACGAGCAGTACTTC. The chain employs TRBV6-6 and TRBJ2-7; 9 bases match TRBD1. The germline CDR1 and CDR2 sequences are MNHNY and SVGAGI (reference sequence). The CDR3 extends over 14 amino acids. V was pared by 6 bases and J by 5 bases, with 8 bases of the junction left unmatched.

This clone turned up a few times. This sequence joins TRBV5-4 and TRBJ1-6; the D is unclear. Trimming took 3 bases from V and 3 from J, leaving 13 bases between them. Germline CDR1 SGHNT, CDR2 YYREEE (reference sequence). The CDR3 is made up of 16 amino acids. CDR3 protein: CASSSEGGFYNSPLHF. The CDR3 region has the DNA TGTGCCAGCAGCTCCGAGGGAGGATTCTATAATTCACCCCTCCACTTT.

In this sample, this clone turned up once. This chain links TRBV29-1 with TRBJ1-3; D remains ambiguous. The CDR3 sequence is 14 residues long. V dropped 5 bases and J dropped 2 bases, with 13 bases sitting between them. Germline V gives CDR1 SQVTM, CDR2 ANQGSEA. The CDR3 bases are TGCAGCGTTTATGCCCAGCCTCCTGGAAACACCATATATTTT. Translation: CSVYAQPPGNTIYF.

In nucleotides, the CDR3 is TGCGCCAGCAGCTTGGTTGGCGGGACCTCCTACGAGCAGTACTTC. Protein: CASSLVGGTSYEQYF. The rearrangement uses TRBV5-1 and TRBJ2-7; weak D call: TRBD2 (6 bases). This CDR3 is built from 15 residues. CDR1 and CDR2 from the germline V gene are SGHRS and YFSETQ. Trimming removed 0 bases at V and 0 bases at J, with 10 bases between.

This chain joins TRBV7-3 and TRBJ1-1; the D gene is possibly TRBD1 (6 bases). CDR3 length equals 15 residues. The V and J ends lost 4 bases and 1 base respectively, with 13 bases between them. Germline values: CDR1 SGHTA, CDR2 FQGTGA. The CDR3 sequence is CASSSSPGQNTEAFF. The CDR3 bases are TGTGCCAGCAGCTCGTCCCCGGGACAGAACACTGAAGCTTTCTTT. Full variable domain (missing parts from reference TRBV7-3 and TRBJ1-1): GAGVSQTPSNKVTEKGKYVELRCDPISGHTALYWYRQSLGQGPEFLIYFQGTGAADDSGLPNDRFFAVRPEGSVSTLKIQRTERGDSAVYLCASSSSPGQNTEAFFGQGTRLTVV.

The V call is TRBV6-5, the J call TRBJ2-7; 8 bases line up with TRBD2. This CDR3 spans 14 amino acids. J lost 7 bases, V lost 5 bases, and 10 bases had no gene match. Per germline, CDR1 MNHEY and CDR2 SVGAGI. The CDR3 DNA is TGTGCCAGCAGTCGAGGGACTAGATATCATGAGCAGTACTTC. Translating gives CASSRGTRYHEQYF.

The genes are TRBV4-1 and TRBJ1-1; D possibly corresponds to TRBD1 (5 bases). The ends were cut back, 0 bases at V and 3 bases at J, with 11 bases in the middle. Germline assignment: CDR1 MGHRA and CDR2 YSYEKL. This CDR3 region has 15 residues. For the CDR3, the DNA is TGCGCCAGCAGCCAAGATTCTCAGGGCTACACTGAAGCTTTCTTT. As protein: CASSQDSQGYTEAFF.

This clone was seen a few times. The V call is TRBV30, the J call TRBJ1-2; D uncertain. Germline CDR1 reads GTSNPN; CDR2 reads SVGIG (reference sequence). V was pared by 0 bases and J by 8 bases, with 16 bases between. The CDR3 runs to 14 residues. CDR3 residues: CAWSVDEQLEGYTF. The CDR3 region has the DNA TGTGCCTGGAGTGTAGATGAACAGCTAGAAGGCTACACCTTC.

The CDR3 loop reads CASNMWGSGDGYTF. The CDR3 DNA is TGTGCCAGCAACATGTGGGGGTCCGGGGATGGCTACACCTTC. The chain carries TRBV6-1 and TRBJ1-2; D possibly corresponds to TRBD1 (5 bases). CDR1 and CDR2 (germline): MNHNS, SASEGT. The CDR3 runs 14 residues. V lost 7 bases and J 6 bases, leaving 18 bases between the germline ends.

V gene TRBV11-2 combines with J gene TRBJ1-4; D not resolved. V was cut by 2 bases and J by 7 bases, with 14 bases left in between. The CDR3 is 15 residues long. Germline V gives CDR1 SGHAT, CDR2 FQNNGV. CDR3 DNA: TGTGCCAGCAGCTTACCGGGCGATCGGGGTGAAAAACTGTTTTTT. This codes for CASSLPGDRGEKLFF.

The DNA of the CDR3 is TGTGCCAGCAGAGAGAGCGGGGGTAACACAGATACGCAGTATTTT. Its protein is CASRESGGNTDTQYF. The rearrangement joins TRBV28 to TRBJ2-3, with 8 bases identical to TRBD2. V shed 6 bases and J 2 bases; nucleotides not matched to a gene: 7. Germline lookup yields CDR1 MDHEN and CDR2 SYDVKM. This CDR3 region has 15 residues.

As DNA, the CDR3 is TGCGCCAGCAGCCAAGACCCTAGCGGGCGCGAGACCCAGTACTTC. Translated, it gives CASSQDPSGRETQYF. The chain combines TRBV4-1 with TRBJ2-5; 8 positions agree with TRBD2. Per germline, CDR1 MGHRA and CDR2 YSYEKL. V lost 0 bases and J lost 5; bases outside the gene matches: 5. The CDR3 sequence is 15 residues long.

The V call is TRBV28, the J call TRBJ2-6; D is possibly TRBD1 (5 bases). This CDR3 is built from 15 residues. V lost 5 bases to trimming and J lost 3 bases, with 11 bases between them. Germline V CDR1 and CDR2: MDHEN, SYDVKM. As DNA, the CDR3 is TGTGCCAGCAGTCGTCCCAGGGTTGGGGCCAACGTCCTGACTTTC. It is translated as CASSRPRVGANVLTF.

The chain has TRBV6-1 and TRBJ1-5; TRBD1 agrees at 7 bases. V lost 2 bases, J lost 7 bases, and 14 bases stayed unmatched. The CDR3 totals 17 residues. Germline CDR1 and CDR2: MNHNS and SASEGT. CDR3 coding DNA: TGTGCCAGCAGTGAAAGGGGAACAGGGGCGGGAGGCCAGCCCCAGCATTTT. This gives the protein CASSERGTGAGGQPQHF.

V usage is TRBV7-2 and J usage is TRBJ2-7; 14 bases fit TRBD2. Germline loops: CDR1 SGHTA, CDR2 FQGNSA. This CDR3 is 16 amino acids long. J was trimmed by 4 bases and V by 5 bases; bases with no gene match: 7. The CDR3 region has the DNA TGTGCCAGCAGCCACGGGACTAGCGGGAGTCGATACGAGCAGTACTTC. It encodes CASSHGTSGSRYEQYF.

The chain combines TRBV7-9 with TRBJ2-1; D may be TRBD1 (6 bases). Germline CDR1 reads SEHNR; CDR2 reads FQNEAQ (reference sequence). The length of the CDR3 is 18 residues. Trimming removed 5 bases from V and 4 bases from J, with 24 bases in between. The CDR3: CASSPPTWGMRGYNEQFF. CDR3 DNA sequence: TGTGCCAGCAGCCCACCCACCTGGGGTATGAGGGGGTACAATGAGCAGTTCTTC.

This clone has a handful of counts. In nucleotides, the CDR3 is TGCGCCAGCAGCTTTGATGGACAGGGGGGACAGCCCCAGCATTTT. Protein: CASSFDGQGGQPQHF. V gene TRBV5-1 combines with J gene TRBJ1-5; 10 bases agree with TRBD1. With V trimmed by 2 bases and J by 7 bases, 6 bases remained unmatched. The CDR3 length is 15 residues. CDR1 SGHRS and CDR2 YFSETQ come from the germline V gene.

As regards this clone: Additional DNA sequences in this sample encode the identical CDR3. V and J are TRBV28 and TRBJ2-7; the D gene is possibly TRBD1 (8 bases). This CDR3 comprises 13 residues. The V gene lost 4 bases and the J gene lost 7 bases, with 14 bases spanning the gap. Germline V gives CDR1 MDHEN, CDR2 SYDVKM. The CDR3 sequence: CASSSGQGGEQYF. Written as DNA, the CDR3 is TGTGCCAGCAGTTCCGGACAGGGAGGGGAGCAGTACTTC.

This chain connects TRBV27 to TRBJ2-5, with D perhaps given as TRBD1 or TRBD2 (6 bases each). In germline, CDR1 is MNHEY, CDR2 SMNVEV (reference sequence). V was shortened by 6 bases and J by 5 bases, with 16 bases between the two germline ends. There are 14 residues in the CDR3. The CDR3 here is CASSRRGAGETQYF. CDR3 nucleotides: TGTGCCAGCAGCCGGAGGGGGGCGGGTGAGACCCAGTACTTC.

This clone was observed a handful of times. The V gene is TRBV28, the J gene TRBJ2-2, with D unresolved. CDR1 is MDHEN, CDR2 SYDVKM, per germline. V dropped 3 bases and J dropped 5 bases, with 13 bases sitting between them. This CDR3 comprises 15 residues. CDR3 DNA sequence: TGTGCCAGCAGTTTCCTGAGAGTGGAGACCGGGGAGCTGTTTTTT. This codes for CASSFLRVETGELFF. The entire variable domain, with the rest obtained from reference TRBV28 and TRBJ2-2, is as follows: DVKVTQSSRYLVKRTGEKVFLECVQDMDHENMFWYRQDPGLGLRLIYFSYDVKMKEKGDIPEGYSVSREKKERFSLILESASTNQTSMYLCASSFLRVETGELFFGEGSRLTVL.

This chain links TRBV4-1 with TRBJ1-5; no clear D. Trimming pared 1 base from V and 3 bases from J, leaving 16 bases between. Germline loops: CDR1 MGHRA, CDR2 YSYEKL. This CDR3 has 17 amino acids. The CDR3, as DNA: TGCGCCAGCAGCCAAGGACTCATCCGAGGGAACAATCAGCCCCAGCATTTT. This sequence encodes CASSQGLIRGNNQPQHF.

V is TRBV10-3 and J is TRBJ2-7; no definite D call. V was clipped by 3 bases and J by 6 bases, with 12 bases between them. Germline assignment: CDR1 ENHRY and CDR2 SYGVKD. The CDR3 extends over 13 amino acids. The CDR3 reads CAISDLGTSEQYF. The CDR3 DNA is TGTGCCATCAGTGATTTGGGAACCAGCGAGCAGTACTTC.

Remarks on this clone: It is likely a read error: a sequence one base away is far more abundant. The genes are TRBV5-1 and TRBJ2-2; 9 bases fit TRBD2. The CDR3 has 19 residues. Per germline, CDR1 SGHRS and CDR2 YFSETQ. CDR3 protein: CASSRGTSPLPLNTGEPFF. The CDR3 DNA reads TGCGCCAGCAGTCGGGGGACTAGCCCCTTACCCTTGAACACCGGGGAGCCGTTTTTT.

The rearrangement uses TRBV4-2 and TRBJ1-1; D is perhaps TRBD1 (5 bases). The CDR3 sequence is 16 residues long. The V end lost 3 bases, the J end lost 2 bases, and 16 bases lay between the germline ends. Germline CDR1 is LGHNA and CDR2 is YNFKEQ. The CDR3 nucleotides read TGTGCCAGCAGCCACTCCCGGGGGGTGAGAAACACTGAAGCTTTCTTT. Translating gives CASSHSRGVRNTEAFF.

This chain uses TRBV28 with TRBJ1-3; D may be TRBD1 (6 bases). The germline CDR1 and CDR2 sequences are MDHEN and SYDVKM. V was pared by 4 bases and J by 0 bases, with 13 bases between. This CDR3 contains 16 residues. CDR3 sequence (DNA): TGTGCCAGCAGTTCCCCCCAGGGGCCCTCTGGAAACACCATATATTTT. It encodes CASSSPQGPSGNTIYF.

The chain recombines TRBV6-5 with TRBJ2-5; D is unresolved. V lost 0 bases and J 3 bases, leaving 14 bases between the germline ends. Germline CDR1 and CDR2: MNHEY and SVGAGI. CDR3 length: 16 residues. The CDR3 is CASSYSMAASKETQYF. DNA for the CDR3: TGTGCCAGCAGTTACTCGATGGCAGCCTCGAAAGAGACCCAGTACTTC.

The chain is built from TRBV5-1 and TRBJ1-5; D possibly corresponds to TRBD1 (6 bases). From germline, CDR1 is SGHRS and CDR2 YFSETQ. V lost 3 bases to trimming and J lost 9 bases, with 13 bases between them. The CDR3 has 13 amino acids. CDR3 loop: CASSSSPQGPQHF. As DNA, the CDR3 is TGCGCCAGCAGCTCGTCCCCACAGGGGCCCCAGCATTTT.

This clone turned up a few times. The chain combines TRBV30 with TRBJ1-1; D ambiguous. The germline V gene has CDR1 GTSNPN and CDR2 SVGIG (reference sequence). This CDR3 is built from 11 residues. V was pared by 4 bases and J by 8 bases, with 11 bases between. The CDR3 DNA sequence: TGTGCCTGGACCCCGGGAGTAGAAGCTTTCTTT. Translated, it gives CAWTPGVEAFF.

This chain links TRBV9 with TRBJ1-1; D remains unclear. Trimming stripped 3 bases from V and 3 bases from J, with 9 bases between. CDR1 and CDR2 from the germline V gene are SGDLS and YYNGEE. This CDR3 contains 13 residues. This CDR3 reads CASSAHIHTEAFF. The CDR3 nucleotides are TGTGCCAGCAGCGCCCATATCCACACTGAAGCTTTCTTT.

The chain couples TRBV4-1 to TRBJ1-2; D gene unclear. CDR3 length: 15 residues. The germline V gene encodes CDR1 MGHRA and CDR2 YSYEKL. V gave up 0 bases and J gave up 4 bases, with 12 bases separating them. DNA for the CDR3: TGCGCCAGCAGCCAAGATCGCCAGAGGAGCTATGGCTACACCTTC. As protein: CASSQDRQRSYGYTF.

The chain is built from TRBV7-6 and TRBJ2-1; D is unclear. Germline assignment: CDR1 SGHVS and CDR2 FNYEAQ. CDR3 length: 13 residues. The V end lost 1 base, the J end lost 10 bases, and 11 bases lay between the germline ends. CDR3 residues: CASSLVVVGEQFF. CDR3 coding DNA: TGTGCCAGCAGCTTAGTGGTTGTAGGAGAGCAGTTCTTC.

In its sample, this clone was seen once. CDR3 sequence: CASSAVPGSQGNTQYF. DNA of the CDR3: TGTGCCAGCAGCGCTGTGCCTGGTAGTCAGGGGAATACGCAGTATTTT. The gene calls are TRBV9 and TRBJ2-3; D is possibly TRBD1 (6 bases). The germline V gene has CDR1 SGDLS and CDR2 YYNGEE. V was pared by 3 bases and J by 7 bases, with 21 bases between. This CDR3 has 16 amino acids. Complete variable domain (other parts from reference TRBV9 and TRBJ2-3): DSGVTQTPKHLITATGQRVTLRCSPRSGDLSVYWYQQSLDQGLQFLIQYYNGEERAKGNILERFSAQQFPDLHSELNLSSLELGDSALYFCASSAVPGSQGNTQYFGPGTRLTVL.